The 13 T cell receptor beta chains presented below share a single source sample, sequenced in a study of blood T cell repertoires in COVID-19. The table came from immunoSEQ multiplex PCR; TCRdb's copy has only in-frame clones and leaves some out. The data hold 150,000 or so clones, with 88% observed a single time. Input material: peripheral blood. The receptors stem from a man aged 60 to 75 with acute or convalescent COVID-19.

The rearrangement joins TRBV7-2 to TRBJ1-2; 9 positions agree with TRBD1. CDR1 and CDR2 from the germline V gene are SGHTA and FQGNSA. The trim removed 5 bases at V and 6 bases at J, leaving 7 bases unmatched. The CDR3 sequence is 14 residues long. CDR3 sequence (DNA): TGTGCCAGCAGCCCGGGACAGGGCGGGGATGGCTACACCTTC. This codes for CASSPGQGGDGYTF.

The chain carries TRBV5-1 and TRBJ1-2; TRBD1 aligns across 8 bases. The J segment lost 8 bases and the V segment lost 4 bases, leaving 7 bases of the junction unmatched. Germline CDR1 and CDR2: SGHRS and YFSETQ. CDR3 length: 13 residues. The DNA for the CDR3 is TGCGCCAGCAGCCTCGGACAGGGCCTCGGCTACACCTTC. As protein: CASSLGQGLGYTF.

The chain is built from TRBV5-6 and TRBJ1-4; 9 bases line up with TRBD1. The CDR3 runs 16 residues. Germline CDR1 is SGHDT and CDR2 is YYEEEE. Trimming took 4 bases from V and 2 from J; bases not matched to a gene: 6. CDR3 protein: CASSVDRGVTNEKLFF. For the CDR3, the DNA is TGTGCCAGCAGCGTCGACAGGGGGGTGACTAATGAAAAACTGTTTTTT.

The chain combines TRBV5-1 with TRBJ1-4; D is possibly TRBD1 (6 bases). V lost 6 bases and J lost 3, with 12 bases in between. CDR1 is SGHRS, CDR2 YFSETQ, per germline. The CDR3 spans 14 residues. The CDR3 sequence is CASTEGGANEKLFF. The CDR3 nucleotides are TGCGCCAGCACCGAAGGGGGAGCTAATGAAAAACTGTTTTTT.

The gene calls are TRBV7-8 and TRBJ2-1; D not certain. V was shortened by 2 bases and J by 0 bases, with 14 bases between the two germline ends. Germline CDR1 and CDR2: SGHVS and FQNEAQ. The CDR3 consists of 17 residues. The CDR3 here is CASSLYEDPSSYNEQFF. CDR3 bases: TGTGCCAGCAGCTTATACGAGGATCCGAGCTCCTACAATGAGCAGTTCTTC.

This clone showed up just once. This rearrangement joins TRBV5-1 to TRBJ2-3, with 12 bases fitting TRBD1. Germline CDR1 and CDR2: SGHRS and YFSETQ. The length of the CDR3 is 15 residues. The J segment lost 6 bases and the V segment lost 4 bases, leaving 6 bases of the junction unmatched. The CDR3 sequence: CASSTGQGASDTQYF. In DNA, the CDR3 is TGCGCCAGCAGCACGGGACAGGGGGCATCGGATACGCAGTATTTT.

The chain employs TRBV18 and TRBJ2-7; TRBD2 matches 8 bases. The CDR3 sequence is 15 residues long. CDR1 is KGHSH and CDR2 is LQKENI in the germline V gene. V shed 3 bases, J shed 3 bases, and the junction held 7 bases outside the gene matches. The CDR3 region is CASSPPAGDGYEQYF. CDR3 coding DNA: TGTGCCAGCTCACCGCCAGCGGGGGATGGCTACGAGCAGTACTTC.

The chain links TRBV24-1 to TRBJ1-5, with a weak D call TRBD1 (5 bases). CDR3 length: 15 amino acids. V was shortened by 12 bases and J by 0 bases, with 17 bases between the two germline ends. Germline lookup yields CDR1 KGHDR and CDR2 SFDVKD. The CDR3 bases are TGTGCCTCCACCTTGGGGCACGATAGCAATCAGCCCCAGCATTTT. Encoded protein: CASTLGHDSNQPQHF.

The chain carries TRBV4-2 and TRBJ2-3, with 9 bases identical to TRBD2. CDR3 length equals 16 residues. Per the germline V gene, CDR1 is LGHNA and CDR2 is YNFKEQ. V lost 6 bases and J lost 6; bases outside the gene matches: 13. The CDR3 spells CASRAEGTSRRDTQYF. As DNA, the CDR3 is TGTGCCAGCAGGGCGGAGGGGACTAGCCGGAGGGATACGCAGTATTTT.

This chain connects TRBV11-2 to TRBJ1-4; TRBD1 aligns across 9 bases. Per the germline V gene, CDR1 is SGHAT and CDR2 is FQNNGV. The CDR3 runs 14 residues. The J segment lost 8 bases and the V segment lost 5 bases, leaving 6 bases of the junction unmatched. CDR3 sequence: CASSAGTGREKLFF. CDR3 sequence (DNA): TGTGCCAGCAGCGCCGGGACAGGGAGAGAAAAACTGTTTTTT.

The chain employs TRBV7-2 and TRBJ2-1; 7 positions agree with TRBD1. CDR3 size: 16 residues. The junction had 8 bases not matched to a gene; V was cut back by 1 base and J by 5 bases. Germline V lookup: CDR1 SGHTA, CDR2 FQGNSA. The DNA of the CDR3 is TGTGCCAGCAGCTTAGAGGATGCAGGGGGTCACAATGAGCAGTTCTTC. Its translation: CASSLEDAGGHNEQFF.

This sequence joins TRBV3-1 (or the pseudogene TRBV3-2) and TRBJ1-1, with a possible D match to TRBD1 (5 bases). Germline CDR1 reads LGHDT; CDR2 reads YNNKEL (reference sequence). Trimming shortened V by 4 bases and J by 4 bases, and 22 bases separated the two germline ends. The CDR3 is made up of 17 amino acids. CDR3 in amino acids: CASSPFSVGGVSTEAFF. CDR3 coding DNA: TGTGCCAGCAGCCCCTTCTCCGTCGGGGGGGTAAGCACTGAAGCTTTCTTT.

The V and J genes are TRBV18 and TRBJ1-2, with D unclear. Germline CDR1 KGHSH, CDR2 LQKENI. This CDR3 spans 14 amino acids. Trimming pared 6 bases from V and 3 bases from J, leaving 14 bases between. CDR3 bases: TGTGCCAGCTCCCTCGGGAGTGGGTACTATGGCTACACCTTC. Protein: CASSLGSGYYGYTF.